This TCR beta chain came from a study of T cell changes during pregnancy in multiple sclerosis. Generated by immunoSEQ multiplex PCR, the TCRdb table keeps only in-frame clones and is missing some. This table has about 84,000 clones, 94% appearing once. This sample comprised peripheral blood, obtained in the second trimester of pregnancy. This receptor was taken from a female donor in good health, enrolled as a control in a pregnancy study.

The CDR3 nucleotides are TGCGCCAGCAGCATTCGGACAGGGAGCACCGGGGAGCTGTTTTTT. This sequence encodes CASSIRTGSTGELFF. This chain joins TRBV4-1 and TRBJ2-2, with 8 positions matching TRBD1. This CDR3 comprises 15 residues. The trim removed 5 bases at V and 4 bases at J, leaving 6 bases unmatched. Germline values: CDR1 MGHRA, CDR2 YSYEKL.